This entry features one TCR beta chain sequence. This specimen comes from a study of blood T cell repertoires in COVID-19. The wider study: Donors in the United States, Italy and Spain gave samples during acute or convalescent COVID-19. Sources were T cells, B-cell-depleted T cells, or PBMCs; the material itself was cDNA or gDNA.

This CDR3 comprises 12 residues. V was pared by 5 bases and J by 8 bases, with 12 bases between. Germline CDR1 reads LGHNT; CDR2 reads FRNRAP. Original processing notes: How many nucleated cells were present was estimated from reference gene primer amplification. The data were produced by immunoSEQ multiplex PCR, yet TCRdb's version contains in-frame clones alone and is incomplete. V, J and clone size reflect that table, while D and trimming were determined from the DNA. The table has 200,000 to 300,000 clones, 70% to 90% seen once; the top ten hold 7.1%. The sequence was obtained from a woman aged 70-85 years with active or convalescent COVID-19. This chain links TRBV12-5 with TRBJ1-1, with D unresolved. The source material was peripheral blood. The CDR3 loop is CASGHPTREAFF. The DNA of the CDR3 is TGTGCTAGTGGTCACCCAACCCGGGAAGCTTTCTTT.